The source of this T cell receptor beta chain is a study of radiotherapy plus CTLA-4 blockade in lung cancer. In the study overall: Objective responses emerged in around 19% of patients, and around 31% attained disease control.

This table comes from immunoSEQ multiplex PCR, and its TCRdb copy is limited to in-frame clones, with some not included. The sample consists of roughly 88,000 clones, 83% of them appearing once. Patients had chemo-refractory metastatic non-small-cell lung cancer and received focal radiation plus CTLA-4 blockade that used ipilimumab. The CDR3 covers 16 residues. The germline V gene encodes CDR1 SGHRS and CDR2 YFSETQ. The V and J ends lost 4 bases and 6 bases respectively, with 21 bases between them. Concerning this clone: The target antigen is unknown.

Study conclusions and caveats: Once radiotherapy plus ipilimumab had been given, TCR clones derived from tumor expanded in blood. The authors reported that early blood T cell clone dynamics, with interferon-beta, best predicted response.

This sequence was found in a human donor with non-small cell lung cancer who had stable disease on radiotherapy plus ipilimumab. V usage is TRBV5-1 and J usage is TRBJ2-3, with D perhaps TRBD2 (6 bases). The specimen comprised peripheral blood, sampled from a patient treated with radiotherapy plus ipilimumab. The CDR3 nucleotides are TGCGCCAGCAGCCGGGACCTATCGTTCAGCGGGGATACGCAGTATTTT. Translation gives CASSRDLSFSGDTQYF.